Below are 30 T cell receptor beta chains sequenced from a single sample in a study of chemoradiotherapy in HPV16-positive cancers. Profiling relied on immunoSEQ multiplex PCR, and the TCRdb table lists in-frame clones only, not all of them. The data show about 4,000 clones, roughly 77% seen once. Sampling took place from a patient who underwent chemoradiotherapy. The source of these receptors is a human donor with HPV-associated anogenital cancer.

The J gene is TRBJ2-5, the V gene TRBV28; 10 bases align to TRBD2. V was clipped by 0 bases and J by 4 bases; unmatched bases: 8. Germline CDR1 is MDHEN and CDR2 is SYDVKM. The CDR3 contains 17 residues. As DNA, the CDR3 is TGTGCCAGCAGTTTATGGGCTAGCGGGGGAATAAGAGAGACCCAGTACTTC. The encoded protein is CASSLWASGGIRETQYF.

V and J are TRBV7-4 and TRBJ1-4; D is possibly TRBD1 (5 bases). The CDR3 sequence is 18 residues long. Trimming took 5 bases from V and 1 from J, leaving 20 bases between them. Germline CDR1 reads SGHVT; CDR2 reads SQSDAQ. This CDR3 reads CASSRSGGEEETNEKLFF. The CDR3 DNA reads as TGTGCCAGCAGCCGATCGGGAGGGGAGGAGGAAACTAATGAAAAACTGTTTTTT.

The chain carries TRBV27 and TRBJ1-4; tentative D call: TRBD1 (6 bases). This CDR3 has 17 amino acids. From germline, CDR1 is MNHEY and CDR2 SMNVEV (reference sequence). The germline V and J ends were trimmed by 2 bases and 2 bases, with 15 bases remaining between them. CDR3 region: CASSLTLWGATNEKLFF. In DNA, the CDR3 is TGTGCCAGCAGTTTAACCCTTTGGGGGGCGACTAATGAAAAACTGTTTTTT.

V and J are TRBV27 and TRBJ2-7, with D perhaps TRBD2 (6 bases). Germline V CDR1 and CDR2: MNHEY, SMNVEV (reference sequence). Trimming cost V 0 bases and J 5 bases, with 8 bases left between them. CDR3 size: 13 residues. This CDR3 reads CASSLSGGHEQYF. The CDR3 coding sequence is TGTGCCAGCAGTTTATCAGGAGGGCACGAGCAGTACTTC.

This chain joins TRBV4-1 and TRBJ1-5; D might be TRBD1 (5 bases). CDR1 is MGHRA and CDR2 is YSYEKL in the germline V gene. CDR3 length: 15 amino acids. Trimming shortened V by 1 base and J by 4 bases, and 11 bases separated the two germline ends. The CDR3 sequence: CASSQVRGTNQPQHF. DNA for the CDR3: TGCGCCAGCAGCCAAGTTAGGGGAACTAATCAGCCCCAGCATTTT.

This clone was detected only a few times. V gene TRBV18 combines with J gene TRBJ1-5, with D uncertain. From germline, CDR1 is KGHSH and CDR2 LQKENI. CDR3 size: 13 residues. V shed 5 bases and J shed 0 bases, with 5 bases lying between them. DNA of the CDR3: TGTGCCAGCTCAAGCCATAGCAATCAGCCCCAGCATTTT. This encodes CASSSHSNQPQHF.

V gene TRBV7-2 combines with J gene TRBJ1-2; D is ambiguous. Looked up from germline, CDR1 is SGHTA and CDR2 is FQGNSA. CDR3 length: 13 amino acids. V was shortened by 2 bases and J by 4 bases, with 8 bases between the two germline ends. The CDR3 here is CASSLNPGYGYTF. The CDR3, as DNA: TGTGCCAGCAGCTTAAACCCGGGCTATGGCTACACCTTC.

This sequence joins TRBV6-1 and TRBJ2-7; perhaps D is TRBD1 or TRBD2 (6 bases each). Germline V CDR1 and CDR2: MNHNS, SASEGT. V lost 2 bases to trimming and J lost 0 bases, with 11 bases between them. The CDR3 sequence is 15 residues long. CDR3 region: CASSERGTGSYEQYF. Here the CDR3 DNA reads TGTGCCAGCAGTGAAAGGGGGACTGGCTCCTACGAGCAGTACTTC.

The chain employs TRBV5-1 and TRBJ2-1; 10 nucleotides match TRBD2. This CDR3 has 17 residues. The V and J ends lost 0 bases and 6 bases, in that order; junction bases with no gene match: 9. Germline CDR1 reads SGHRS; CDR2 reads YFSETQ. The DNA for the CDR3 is TGCGCCAGCAGCTTGGCGGGAGGGCTAGCGGGAGCCAATGAGCAGTTCTTC. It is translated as CASSLAGGLAGANEQFF.

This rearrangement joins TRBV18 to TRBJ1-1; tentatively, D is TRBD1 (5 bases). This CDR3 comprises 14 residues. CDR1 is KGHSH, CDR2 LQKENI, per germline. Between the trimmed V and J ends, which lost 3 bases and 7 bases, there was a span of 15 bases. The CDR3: CASSPSDSEFEAFF. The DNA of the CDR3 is TGTGCCAGCTCACCGTCTGACAGCGAGTTTGAAGCTTTCTTT. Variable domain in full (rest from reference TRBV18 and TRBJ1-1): NAGVMQNPRHLVRRRGQEARLRCSPMKGHSHVYWYRQLPEEGLKFMVYLQKENIIDESGMPKERFSAEFPKEGPSILRIQQVVRGDSAAYFCASSPSDSEFEAFFGQGTRLTVV.

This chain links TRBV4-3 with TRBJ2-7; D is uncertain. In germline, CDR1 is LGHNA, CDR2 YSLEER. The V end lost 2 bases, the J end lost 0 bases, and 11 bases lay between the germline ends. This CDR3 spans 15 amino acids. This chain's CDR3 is CASSQRSLGSYEQYF. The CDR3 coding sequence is TGCGCCAGCAGCCAAAGGAGCTTGGGCTCCTACGAGCAGTACTTC.

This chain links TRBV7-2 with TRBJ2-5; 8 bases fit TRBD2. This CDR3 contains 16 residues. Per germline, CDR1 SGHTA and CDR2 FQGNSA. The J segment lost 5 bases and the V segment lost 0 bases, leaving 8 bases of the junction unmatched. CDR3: CASSLAAGAFGETQYF. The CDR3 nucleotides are TGTGCCAGCAGCTTAGCAGCGGGGGCGTTCGGGGAGACCCAGTACTTC.

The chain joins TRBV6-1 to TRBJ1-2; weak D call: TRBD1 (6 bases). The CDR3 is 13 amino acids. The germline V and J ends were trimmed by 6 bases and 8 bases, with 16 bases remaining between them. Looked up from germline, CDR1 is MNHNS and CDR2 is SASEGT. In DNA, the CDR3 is TGTGCCAGCAGGACGGACAGAGCAGGGGGCTACACCTTC. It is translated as CASRTDRAGGYTF.

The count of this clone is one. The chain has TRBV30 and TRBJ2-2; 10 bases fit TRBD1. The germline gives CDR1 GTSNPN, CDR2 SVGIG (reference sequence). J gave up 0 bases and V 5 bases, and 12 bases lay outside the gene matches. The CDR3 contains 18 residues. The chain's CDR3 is CAWDPKGGTGANTGELFF. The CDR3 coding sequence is TGTGCCTGGGACCCGAAGGGCGGGACAGGGGCGAACACCGGGGAGCTGTTTTTT.

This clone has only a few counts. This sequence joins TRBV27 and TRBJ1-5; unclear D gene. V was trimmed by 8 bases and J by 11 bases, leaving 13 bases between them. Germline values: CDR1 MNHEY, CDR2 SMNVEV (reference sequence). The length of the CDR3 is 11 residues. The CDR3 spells CASGAIGSQHF. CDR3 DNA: TGTGCCAGCGGTGCAATCGGGTCCCAGCATTTT.

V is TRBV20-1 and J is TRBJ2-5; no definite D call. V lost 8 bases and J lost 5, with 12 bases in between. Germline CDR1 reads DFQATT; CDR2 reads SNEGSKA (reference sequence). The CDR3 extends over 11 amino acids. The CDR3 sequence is CSPTKWETQYF. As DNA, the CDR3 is TGCAGTCCCACCAAATGGGAGACCCAGTACTTC.

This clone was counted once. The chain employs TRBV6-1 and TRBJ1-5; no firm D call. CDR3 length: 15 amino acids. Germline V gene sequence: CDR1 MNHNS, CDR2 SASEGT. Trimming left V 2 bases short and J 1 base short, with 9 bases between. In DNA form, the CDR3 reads TGTGCCAGCAGTGAACCAGGAATCAGCAATCAGCCCCAGCATTTT. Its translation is CASSEPGISNQPQHF.

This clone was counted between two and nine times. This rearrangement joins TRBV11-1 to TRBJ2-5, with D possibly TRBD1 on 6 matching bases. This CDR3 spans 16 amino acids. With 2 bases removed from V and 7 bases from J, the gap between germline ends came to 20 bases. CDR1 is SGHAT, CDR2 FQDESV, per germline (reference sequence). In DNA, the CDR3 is TGTGCCAGCAGCTTACCCCGGGGTTACAGGGAGCCGACCCAGTACTTC. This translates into CASSLPRGYREPTQYF.

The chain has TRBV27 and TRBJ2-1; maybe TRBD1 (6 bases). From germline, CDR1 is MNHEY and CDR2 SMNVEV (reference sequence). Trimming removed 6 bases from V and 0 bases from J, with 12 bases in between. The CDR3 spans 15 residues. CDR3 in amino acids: CASRVQGSSYNEQFF. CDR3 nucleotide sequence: TGTGCCAGCAGGGTACAGGGAAGCTCCTACAATGAGCAGTTCTTC.

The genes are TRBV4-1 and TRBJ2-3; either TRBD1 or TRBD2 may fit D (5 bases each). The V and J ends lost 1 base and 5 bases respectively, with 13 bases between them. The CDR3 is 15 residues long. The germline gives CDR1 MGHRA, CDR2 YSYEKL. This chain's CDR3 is CASSQVGDRGDTQYF. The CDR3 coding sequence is TGCGCCAGCAGCCAAGTTGGGGACCGTGGAGATACGCAGTATTTT.

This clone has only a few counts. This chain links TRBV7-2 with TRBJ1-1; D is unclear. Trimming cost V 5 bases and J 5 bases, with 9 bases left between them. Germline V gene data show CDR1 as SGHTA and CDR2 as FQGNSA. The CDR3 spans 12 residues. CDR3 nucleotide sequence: TGTGCCAGCAGCCACCGGGGAACTGAAGCTTTCTTT. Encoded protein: CASSHRGTEAFF. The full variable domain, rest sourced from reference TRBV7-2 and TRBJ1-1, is GAGVSQSPSNKVTEKGKDVELRCDPISGHTALYWYRQSLGQGLEFLIYFQGNSAPDKSGLPSDRFSAERTGGSVSTLTIQRTQQEDSAVYLCASSHRGTEAFFGQGTRLTVV.

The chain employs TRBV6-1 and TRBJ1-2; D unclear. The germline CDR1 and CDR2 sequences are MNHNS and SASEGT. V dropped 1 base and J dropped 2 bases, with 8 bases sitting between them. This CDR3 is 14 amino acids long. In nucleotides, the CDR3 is TGTGCCAGCAGTGAAGGGCTTGGAAACTATGGCTACACCTTC. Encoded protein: CASSEGLGNYGYTF.

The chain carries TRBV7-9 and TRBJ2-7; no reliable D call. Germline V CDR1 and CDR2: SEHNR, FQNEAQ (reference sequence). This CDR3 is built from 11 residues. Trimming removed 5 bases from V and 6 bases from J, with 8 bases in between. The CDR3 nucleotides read TGTGCCAGCAGCCTAAACTCCGAGCAGTACTTC. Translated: CASSLNSEQYF.

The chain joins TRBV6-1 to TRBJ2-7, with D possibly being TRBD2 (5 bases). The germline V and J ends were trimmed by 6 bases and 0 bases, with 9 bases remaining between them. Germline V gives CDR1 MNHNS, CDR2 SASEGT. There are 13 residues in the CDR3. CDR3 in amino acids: CASSYRDSYEQYF. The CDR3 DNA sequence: TGTGCCAGCAGCTATCGGGACTCCTACGAGCAGTACTTC.

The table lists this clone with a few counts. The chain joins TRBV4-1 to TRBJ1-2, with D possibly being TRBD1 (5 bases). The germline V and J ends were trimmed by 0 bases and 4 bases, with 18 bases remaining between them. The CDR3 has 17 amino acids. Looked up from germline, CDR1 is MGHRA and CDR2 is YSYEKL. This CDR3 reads CASSQEYKRRQTYGYTF. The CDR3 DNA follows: TGCGCCAGCAGCCAAGAGTATAAACGTAGACAGACCTATGGCTACACCTTC.

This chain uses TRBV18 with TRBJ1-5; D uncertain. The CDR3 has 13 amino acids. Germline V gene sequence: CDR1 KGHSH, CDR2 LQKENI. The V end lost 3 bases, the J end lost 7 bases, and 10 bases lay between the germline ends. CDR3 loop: CASSPIGSQPQHF. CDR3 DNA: TGTGCCAGCTCACCCATAGGGTCGCAGCCCCAGCATTTT.

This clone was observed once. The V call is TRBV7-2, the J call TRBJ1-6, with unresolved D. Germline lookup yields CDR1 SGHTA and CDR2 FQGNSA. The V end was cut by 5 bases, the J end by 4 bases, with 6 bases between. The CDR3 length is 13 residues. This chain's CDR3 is CASSPPYNSPLHF. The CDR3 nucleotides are TGTGCCAGCAGCCCCCCATATAATTCACCCCTCCACTTT.

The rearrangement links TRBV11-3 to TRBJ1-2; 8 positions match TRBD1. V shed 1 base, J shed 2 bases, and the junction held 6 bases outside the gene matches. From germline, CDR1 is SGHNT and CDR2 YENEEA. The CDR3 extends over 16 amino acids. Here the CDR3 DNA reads TGTGCCAGCAGCTTAGCTCACAGGGACAGGAACTATGGCTACACCTTC. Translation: CASSLAHRDRNYGYTF.

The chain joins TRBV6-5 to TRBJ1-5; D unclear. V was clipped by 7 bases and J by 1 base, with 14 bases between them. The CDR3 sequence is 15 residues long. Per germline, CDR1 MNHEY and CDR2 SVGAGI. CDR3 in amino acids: CASTVTLGSNQPQHF. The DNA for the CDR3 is TGTGCCAGCACCGTTACTTTGGGAAGCAATCAGCCCCAGCATTTT.

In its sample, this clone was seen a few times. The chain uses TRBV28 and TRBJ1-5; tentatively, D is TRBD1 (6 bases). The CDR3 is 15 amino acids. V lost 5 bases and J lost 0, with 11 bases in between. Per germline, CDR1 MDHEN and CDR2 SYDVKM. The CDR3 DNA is TGTGCCAGCAGTCAGACAGGTTATAGCAATCAGCCCCAGCATTTT. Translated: CASSQTGYSNQPQHF.